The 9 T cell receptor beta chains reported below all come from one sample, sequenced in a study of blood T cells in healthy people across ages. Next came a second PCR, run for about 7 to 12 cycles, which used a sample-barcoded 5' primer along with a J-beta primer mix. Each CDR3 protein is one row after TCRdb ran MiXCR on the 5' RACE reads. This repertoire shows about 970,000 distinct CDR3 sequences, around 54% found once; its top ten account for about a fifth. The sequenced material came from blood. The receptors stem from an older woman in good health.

For the CDR3, the DNA is TGTGCCAGCTCACCAAACAGGGAGTTTTACTATGGCTACACCTTC. Translated, it gives CASSPNREFYYGYTF. This chain connects TRBV18 to TRBJ1-2; possible D gene TRBD1, 6 bases. Trimming took off 2 bases at V and 3 bases at J, with 13 bases between the two ends. This CDR3 is 15 amino acids long. Germline loops: CDR1 KGHSH, CDR2 LQKENI.

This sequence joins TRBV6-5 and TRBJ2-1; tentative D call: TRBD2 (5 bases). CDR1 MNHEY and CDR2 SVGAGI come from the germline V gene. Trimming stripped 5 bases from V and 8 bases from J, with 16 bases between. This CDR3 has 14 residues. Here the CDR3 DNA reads TGTGCCAGCAGTGCTCTCGGGATCATGGATGAGCAGTTCTTC. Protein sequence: CASSALGIMDEQFF.

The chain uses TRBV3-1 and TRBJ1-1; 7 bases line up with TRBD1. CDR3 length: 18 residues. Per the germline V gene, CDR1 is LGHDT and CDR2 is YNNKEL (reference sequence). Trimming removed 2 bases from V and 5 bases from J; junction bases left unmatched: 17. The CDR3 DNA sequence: TGTGCCAGCAGCCAAAGGGAGGGAGGAACAGGGGAGTGGACTGAAGCTTTCTTT. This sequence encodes CASSQREGGTGEWTEAFF.

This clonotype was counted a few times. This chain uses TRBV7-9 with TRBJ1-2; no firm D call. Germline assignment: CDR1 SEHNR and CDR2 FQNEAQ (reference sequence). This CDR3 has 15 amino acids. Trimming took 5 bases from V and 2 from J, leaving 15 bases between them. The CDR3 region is CASSAIQLGNYGYTF. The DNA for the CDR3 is TGTGCCAGCAGCGCCATCCAGTTAGGGAACTATGGCTACACCTTC. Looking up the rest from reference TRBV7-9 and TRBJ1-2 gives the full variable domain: DTGVSQNPRHKITKRGQNVTFRCDPISEHNRLYWYRQTLGQGPEFLTYFQNEAQLEKSRLLSDRFSAERPKGSFSTLEIQRTEQGDSAMYLCASSAIQLGNYGYTFGSGTRLTVV.

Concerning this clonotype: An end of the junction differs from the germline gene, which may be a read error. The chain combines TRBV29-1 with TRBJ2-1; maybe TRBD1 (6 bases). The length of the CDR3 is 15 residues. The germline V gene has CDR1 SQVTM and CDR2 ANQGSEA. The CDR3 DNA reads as TGCAGCGTTGAGCTGGATAGGACAGTATACATTGAGCAGTTCTTC. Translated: CSVELDRTVYIEQFF.

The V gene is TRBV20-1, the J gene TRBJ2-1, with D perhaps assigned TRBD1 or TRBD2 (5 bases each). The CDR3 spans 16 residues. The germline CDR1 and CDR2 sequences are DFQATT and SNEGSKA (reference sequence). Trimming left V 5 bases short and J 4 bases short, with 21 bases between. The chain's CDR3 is CSAVWDPRFGYNEQFF. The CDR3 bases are TGCAGTGCTGTATGGGACCCGCGATTCGGGTACAATGAGCAGTTCTTC.

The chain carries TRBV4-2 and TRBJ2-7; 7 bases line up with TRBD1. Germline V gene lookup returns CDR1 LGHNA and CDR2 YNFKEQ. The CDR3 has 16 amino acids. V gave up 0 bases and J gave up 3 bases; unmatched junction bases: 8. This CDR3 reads CASSQDPRQGFYEQYF. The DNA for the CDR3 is TGTGCCAGCAGCCAAGATCCCCGACAGGGTTTCTACGAGCAGTACTTC.

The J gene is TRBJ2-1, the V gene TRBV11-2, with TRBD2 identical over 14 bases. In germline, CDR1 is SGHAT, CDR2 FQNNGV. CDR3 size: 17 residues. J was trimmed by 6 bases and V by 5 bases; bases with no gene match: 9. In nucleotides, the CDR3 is TGTGCCAGCAGCCCCGTAGGGACTAGCGGGAGATTCAATGAGCAGTTCTTC. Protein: CASSPVGTSGRFNEQFF.

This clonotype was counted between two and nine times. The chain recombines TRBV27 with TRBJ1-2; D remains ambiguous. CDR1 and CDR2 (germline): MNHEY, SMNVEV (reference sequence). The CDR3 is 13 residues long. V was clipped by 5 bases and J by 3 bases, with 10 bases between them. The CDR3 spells CASSPGLHYGYTF. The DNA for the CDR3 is TGTGCCAGCAGTCCTGGACTCCACTATGGCTACACCTTC.